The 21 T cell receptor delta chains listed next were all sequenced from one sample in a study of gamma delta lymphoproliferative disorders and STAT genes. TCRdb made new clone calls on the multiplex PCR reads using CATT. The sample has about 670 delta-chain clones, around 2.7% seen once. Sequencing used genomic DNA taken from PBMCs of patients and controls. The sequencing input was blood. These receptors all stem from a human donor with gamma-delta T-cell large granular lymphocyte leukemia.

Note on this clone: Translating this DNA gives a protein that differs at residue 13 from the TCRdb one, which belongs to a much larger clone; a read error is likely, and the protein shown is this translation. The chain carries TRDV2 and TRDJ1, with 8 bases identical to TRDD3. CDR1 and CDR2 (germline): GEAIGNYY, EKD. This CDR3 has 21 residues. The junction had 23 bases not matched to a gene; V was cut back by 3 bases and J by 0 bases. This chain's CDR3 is CACDSILGALRRYPNTDKLIF. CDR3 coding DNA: TGTGCCTGTGACTCAATACTGGGGGCCCTCCGGCGATACCCGAACACCGATAAACTCATCTTT.

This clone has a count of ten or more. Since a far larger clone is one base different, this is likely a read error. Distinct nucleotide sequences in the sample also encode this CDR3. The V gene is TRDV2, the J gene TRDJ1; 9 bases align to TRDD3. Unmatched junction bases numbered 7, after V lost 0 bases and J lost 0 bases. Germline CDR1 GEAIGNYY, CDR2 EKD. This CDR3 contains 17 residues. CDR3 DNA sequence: TGTGCCTGTGACACCCTTACTGGGGGACTGAACACCGATAAACTCATCTTT. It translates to CACDTLTGGLNTDKLIF.

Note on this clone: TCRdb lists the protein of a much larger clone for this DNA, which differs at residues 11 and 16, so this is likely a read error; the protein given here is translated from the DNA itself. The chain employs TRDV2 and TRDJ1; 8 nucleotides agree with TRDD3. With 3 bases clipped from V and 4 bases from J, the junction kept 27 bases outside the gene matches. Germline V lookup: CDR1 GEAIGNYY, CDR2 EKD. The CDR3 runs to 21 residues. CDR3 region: CACDSILGALWRSPNIDKLIF. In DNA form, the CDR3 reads TGTGCCTGTGACTCAATACTGGGGGCCCTCTGGCGATCCCCGAACATCGATAAACTCATCTTT.

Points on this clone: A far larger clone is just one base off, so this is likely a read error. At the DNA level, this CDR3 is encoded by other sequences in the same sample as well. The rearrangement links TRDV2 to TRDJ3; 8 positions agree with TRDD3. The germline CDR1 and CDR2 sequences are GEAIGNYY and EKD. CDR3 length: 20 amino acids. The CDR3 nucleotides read TGTGCCTGTGACACCTCTGGGGGACACCCTCTCTCCTGGGACACCCGACAGATGTTCTTC. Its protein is CACDTSGGHPLSWDTRQMFF.

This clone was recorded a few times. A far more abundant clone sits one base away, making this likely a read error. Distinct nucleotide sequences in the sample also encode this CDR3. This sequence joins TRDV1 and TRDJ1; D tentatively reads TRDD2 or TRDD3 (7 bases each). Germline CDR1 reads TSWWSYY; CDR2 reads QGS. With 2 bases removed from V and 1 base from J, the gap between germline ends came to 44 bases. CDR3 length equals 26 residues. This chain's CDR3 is CALGEGGFFLVPRVLGSGGGTDKLIF. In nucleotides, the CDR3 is TGTGCTCTTGGGGAAGGGGGGTTCTTCCTAGTACCGAGAGTACTGGGGTCAGGGGGTGGCACCGATAAACTCATCTTT.

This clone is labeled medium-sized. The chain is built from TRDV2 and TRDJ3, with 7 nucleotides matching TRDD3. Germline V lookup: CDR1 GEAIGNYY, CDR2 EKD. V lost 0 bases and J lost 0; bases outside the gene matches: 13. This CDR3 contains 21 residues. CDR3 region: CACDTVRLVGESSWDTRQMFF. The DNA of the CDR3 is TGTGCCTGTGACACCGTCCGGTTGGTGGGGGAAAGCTCCTGGGACACCCGACAGATGTTTTTC.

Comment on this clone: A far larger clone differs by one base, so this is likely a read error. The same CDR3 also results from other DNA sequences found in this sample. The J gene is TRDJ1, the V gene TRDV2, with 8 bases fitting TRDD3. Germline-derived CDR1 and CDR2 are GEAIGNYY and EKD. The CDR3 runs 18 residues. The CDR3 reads CACDTVGLGENGADKLIF. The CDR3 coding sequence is TGTGCCTGTGACACCGTAGGGCTGGGGGAAAACGGGGCCGATAAACTAATCTTT.

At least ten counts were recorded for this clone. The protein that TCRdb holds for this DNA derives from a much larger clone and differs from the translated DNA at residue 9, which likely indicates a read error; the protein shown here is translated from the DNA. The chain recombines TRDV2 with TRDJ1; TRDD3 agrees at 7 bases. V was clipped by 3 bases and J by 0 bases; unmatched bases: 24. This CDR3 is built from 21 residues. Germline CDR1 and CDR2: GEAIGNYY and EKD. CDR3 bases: TGTGCCTGTGACTCAATACTGGGGACCCTCCGGCGATCCCCGAACACCGATAAACTCATCTTT. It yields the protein CACDSILGTLRRSPNTDKLIF.

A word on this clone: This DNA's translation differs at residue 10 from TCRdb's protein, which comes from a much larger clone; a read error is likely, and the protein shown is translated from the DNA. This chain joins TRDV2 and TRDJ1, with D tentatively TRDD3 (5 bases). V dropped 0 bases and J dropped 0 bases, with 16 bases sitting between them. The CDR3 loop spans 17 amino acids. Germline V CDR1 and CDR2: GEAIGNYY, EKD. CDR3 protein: CACDTLYMGKDTDKLIF. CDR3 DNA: TGTGCCTGTGACACCTTATATATGGGGAAAGACACCGATAAACTCATCTTT.

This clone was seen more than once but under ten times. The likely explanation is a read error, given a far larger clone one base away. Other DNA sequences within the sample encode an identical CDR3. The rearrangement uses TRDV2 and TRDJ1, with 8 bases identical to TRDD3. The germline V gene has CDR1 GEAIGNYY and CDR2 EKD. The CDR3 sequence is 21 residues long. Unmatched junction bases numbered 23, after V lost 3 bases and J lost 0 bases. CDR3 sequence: CACDSILGALRRSPNTDKLIF. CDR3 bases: TGTGCCTGTGACTCAATACTGGGGGCCCTACGGCGATCCCCGAACACCGATAAACTCATCTTT.

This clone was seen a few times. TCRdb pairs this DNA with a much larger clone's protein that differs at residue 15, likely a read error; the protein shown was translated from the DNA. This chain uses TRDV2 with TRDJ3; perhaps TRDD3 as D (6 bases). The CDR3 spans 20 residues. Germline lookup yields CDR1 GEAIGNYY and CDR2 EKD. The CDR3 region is CACDTSGGHPLSWDNRQMFF. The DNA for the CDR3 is TGTGCCTGTGACACCTCCGGGGGACACCCTCTCTCCTGGGACAACCGACAGATGTTTTTC.

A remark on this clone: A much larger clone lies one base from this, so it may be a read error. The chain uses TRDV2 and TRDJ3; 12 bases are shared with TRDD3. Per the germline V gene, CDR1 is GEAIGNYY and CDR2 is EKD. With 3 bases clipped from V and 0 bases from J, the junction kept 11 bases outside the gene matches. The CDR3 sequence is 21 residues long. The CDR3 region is CACDSVALGDTTSWDTRQMFF. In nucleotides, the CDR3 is TGTGCCTGTGACTCGGTAGCACTGGGGGATACTACCTCCTGGGACACCCGACAGATGTTTTTC.

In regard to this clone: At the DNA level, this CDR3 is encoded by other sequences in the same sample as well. CDR3 in DNA: TGTGCCTGTGACACCGTCGGGCTGGGGGATACCAGAGGCGATAAACTCATCTTT. This gives the protein CACDTVGLGDTRGDKLIF. The chain employs TRDV2 and TRDJ1; 11 nucleotides agree with TRDD3. This CDR3 contains 18 residues. Germline V gives CDR1 GEAIGNYY, CDR2 EKD. V was pared by 0 bases and J by 4 bases, with 12 bases of the junction left unmatched.

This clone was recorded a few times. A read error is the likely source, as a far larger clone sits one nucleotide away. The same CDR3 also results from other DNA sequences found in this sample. The CDR3 DNA reads TGTGCCTGTGACACCGTTCACACGGGGCTGGGGGATACCAGAGGCGATAAACTCATCTTT. It encodes CACDTVHTGLGDTRGDKLIF. V usage is TRDV2 and J usage is TRDJ1, with 11 bases identical to TRDD3. The CDR3 spans 20 residues. Trimming cost V 0 bases and J 4 bases; bases outside gene matches: 18. CDR1 and CDR2 from the germline V gene are GEAIGNYY and EKD.

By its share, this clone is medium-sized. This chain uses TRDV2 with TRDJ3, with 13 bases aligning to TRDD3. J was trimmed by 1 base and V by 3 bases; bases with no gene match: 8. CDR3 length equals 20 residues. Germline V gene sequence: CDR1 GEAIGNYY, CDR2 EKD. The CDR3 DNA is TGTGCCTGTGACCATACTACTGGGGGATACGGGTCCTGGGACACCCGACAGATGTTTTTC. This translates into CACDHTTGGYGSWDTRQMFF.

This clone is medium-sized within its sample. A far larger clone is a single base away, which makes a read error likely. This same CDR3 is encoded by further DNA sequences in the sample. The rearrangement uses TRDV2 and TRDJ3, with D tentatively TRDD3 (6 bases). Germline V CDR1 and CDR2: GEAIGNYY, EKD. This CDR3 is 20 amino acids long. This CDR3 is CACDTSGGHPLSWDTRQMFF. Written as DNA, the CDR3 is TGTGCTTGTGACACCTCCGGGGGACACCCTCTCTCCTGGGACACCCGACAGATGTTTTTC.

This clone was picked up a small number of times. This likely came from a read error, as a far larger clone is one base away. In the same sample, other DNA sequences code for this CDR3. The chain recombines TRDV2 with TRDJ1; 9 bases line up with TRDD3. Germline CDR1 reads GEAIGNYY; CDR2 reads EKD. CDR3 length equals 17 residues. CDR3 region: CACDEVLGDGDEDKLIF. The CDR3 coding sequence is TGTGCTTGTGACGAGGTACTGGGGGACGGCGACGAGGATAAACTCATCTTT.

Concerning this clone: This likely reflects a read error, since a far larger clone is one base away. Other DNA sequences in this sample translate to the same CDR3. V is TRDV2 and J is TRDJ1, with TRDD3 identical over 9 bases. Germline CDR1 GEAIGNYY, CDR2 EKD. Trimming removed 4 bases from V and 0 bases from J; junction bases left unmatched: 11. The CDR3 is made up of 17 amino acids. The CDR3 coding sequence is TGTGCCTGTGATACTCTTACTGGGGGACTGAACACCGATAAACTCATCTTT. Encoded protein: CACDTLTGGLNTDKLIF.

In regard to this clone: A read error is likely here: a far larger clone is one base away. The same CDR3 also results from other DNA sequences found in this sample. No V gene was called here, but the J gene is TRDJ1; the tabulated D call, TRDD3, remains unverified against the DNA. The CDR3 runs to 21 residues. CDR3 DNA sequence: TGTGCCTGTGACTCAATACTGGGGGCCCTCCGTCGATCCCCGAACACCGATAAACTCATCTTT. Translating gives CACDSILGALRRSPNTDKLIF.

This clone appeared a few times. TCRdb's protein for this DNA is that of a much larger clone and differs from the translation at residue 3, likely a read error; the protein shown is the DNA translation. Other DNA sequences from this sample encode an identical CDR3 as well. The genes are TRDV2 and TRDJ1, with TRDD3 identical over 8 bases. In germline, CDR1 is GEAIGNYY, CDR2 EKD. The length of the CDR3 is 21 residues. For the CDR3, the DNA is TGTGCCTGGGACTCAATACTGGGGGCCCTCCGGCGATCCCCGAACACCGATAAACTCATTTTT. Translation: CAWDSILGALRRSPNTDKLIF.

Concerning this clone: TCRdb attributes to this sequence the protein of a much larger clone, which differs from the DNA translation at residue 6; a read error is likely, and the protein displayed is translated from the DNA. CDR3 bases: TGTGCCTGTGACACCACCGGGGGACACCCTCTCTCCTGGGACACCCGACAGATGTTTTTC. Translating gives CACDTTGGHPLSWDTRQMFF. This chain uses TRDV2 with TRDJ3; a possible D gene is TRDD3 (6 bases). This CDR3 contains 20 residues. CDR1 is GEAIGNYY and CDR2 is EKD in the germline V gene. The V end was cut by 0 bases, the J end by 0 bases, with 17 bases between.